These 21 T cell receptor beta chains share one sample of origin, sequenced in a study of CD8+CD57+ T cells in acquired aplastic anemia. It was genomic DNA that served as the template for profiling TCR beta VDJ and CDR3. In TCRdb, the reads were re-called with MiXCR into one record per CDR3 protein. Of under 200,000 distinct CDR3 sequences listed, under 70% were seen once; the top ten hold 46%. The sequenced sample was sorted CD4+, CD8+, or CD8+CD57+ T cells (not recorded which) from PBMCs. The receptors come from a human donor with severe aplastic anemia or a healthy control (not recorded which).

The chain is built from TRBV9 and TRBJ1-1; D ambiguous. Germline V gene lookup returns CDR1 SGDLS and CDR2 YYNGEE. This CDR3 comprises 15 residues. Between the trimmed V and J ends, which lost 0 bases and 6 bases, there was a span of 15 bases. The CDR3 nucleotides are TGTGCCAGCAGCGTAGGTGGAGGACCTGGGGCTGAAGCTTTCTTT. Its translation: CASSVGGGPGAEAFF.

The genes are TRBV10-3 and TRBJ2-1; D is uncertain. Germline V gene data show CDR1 as ENHRY and CDR2 as SYGVKD. This CDR3 comprises 11 residues. CDR3 coding DNA: TGTGCTAGAATCCAGGACAATGAGCAGTTCTTC. This encodes CARIQDNEQFF.

J is TRBJ2-7 and V is TRBV7-2; 15 bases fit TRBD2. The CDR3 extends over 22 amino acids. CDR1 is SGHTA, CDR2 FQGNSA, per germline. The trim removed 5 bases at V and 2 bases at J, leaving 22 bases unmatched. CDR3 coding DNA: TGTGCCAGCAGCCCCTGGACTAGCGGGAGGGCCCTAAAAGACGATGGGGCCTACGAGCAGTACTTC. It is translated as CASSPWTSGRALKDDGAYEQYF.

This clonotype was counted at least ten times. This sequence joins TRBV3-1 and TRBJ2-3; 8 nucleotides agree with TRBD2. The CDR3 contains 15 residues. Looked up from germline, CDR1 is LGHDT and CDR2 is YNNKEL (reference sequence). V dropped 4 bases and J dropped 2; count of bases not matched to a gene: 5. The CDR3 here is CASSPSSGYTDTQYF. DNA of the CDR3: TGTGCCAGCAGCCCCTCTAGCGGGTACACAGATACGCAGTATTTT.

The chain recombines TRBV19 with TRBJ2-1, with no clear D. CDR3 length equals 15 residues. The V gene lost 1 base and the J gene lost 1 base, with 8 bases spanning the gap. Germline CDR1 reads LNHDA; CDR2 reads SQIVND (reference sequence). The CDR3 spells CASSIVGPSYNEQFF. CDR3 DNA: TGTGCCAGTAGTATAGTAGGGCCTTCCTACAATGAGCAGTTCTTC.

V usage is TRBV7-9 and J usage is TRBJ2-3; D is uncertain. Per the germline V gene, CDR1 is SEHNR and CDR2 is FQNEAQ (reference sequence). The V end lost 6 bases, the J end lost 1 base, and 5 bases lay between the germline ends. The CDR3 totals 12 residues. The CDR3 coding sequence is TGTGCCAGCAGTGCTGGCACAGATACGCAGTATTTT. Translating gives CASSAGTDTQYF.

The gene calls are TRBV2 and TRBJ2-3; D remains ambiguous. V was shortened by 6 bases and J by 6 bases, with 13 bases between the two germline ends. The CDR3 sequence is 13 residues long. Germline V CDR1 and CDR2: SNHLY, FYNNEI. Here the CDR3 reads CASRVVYGDTQYF. The CDR3, as DNA: TGTGCCAGCAGAGTAGTTTATGGGGATACGCAGTATTTT.

The chain combines TRBV11-2 with TRBJ2-1; weak D call: TRBD2 (6 bases). The CDR3 has 13 residues. V lost 0 bases, J lost 10 bases, and 10 bases lay in between. The germline V gene has CDR1 SGHAT and CDR2 FQNNGV. The DNA of the CDR3 is TGTGCCAGCAGCTTAGATCAGGAGGGCGAGCAGTTCTTC. It codes for CASSLDQEGEQFF.

This clonotype has only a few counts. This chain connects TRBV7-9 to TRBJ2-3; 9 bases agree with TRBD1. The ends lost 4 bases at V and 4 bases at J; junction bases unmatched: 6. The CDR3 runs 15 residues. Germline values: CDR1 SEHNR, CDR2 FQNEAQ (reference sequence). The DNA for the CDR3 is TGTGCCAGCAGCTCCCGGGACAGGGTCCCAGATACGCAGTATTTT. Translation: CASSSRDRVPDTQYF.

The J gene is TRBJ1-6, the V gene TRBV2; maybe TRBD1 (6 bases). Germline V gives CDR1 SNHLY, CDR2 FYNNEI. V was shortened by 5 bases and J by 7 bases, with 15 bases between the two germline ends. This CDR3 spans 15 amino acids. CDR3 DNA sequence: TGTGCCAGCAGTAAGACAGGTCCCCTCAATTCACCCCTCCACTTT. Translated, it gives CASSKTGPLNSPLHF.

This clonotype occurred a few times. This chain joins TRBV10-3 and TRBJ1-1; D remains ambiguous. The CDR3 covers 13 residues. Deletions cut 3 bases from V and 6 bases from J, with 11 bases between. Germline values: CDR1 ENHRY, CDR2 SYGVKD. CDR3 amino acids: CAISDRQWSEAFF. DNA for the CDR3: TGTGCCATCAGTGACAGACAATGGTCTGAAGCTTTCTTT.

The chain couples TRBV7-9 to TRBJ2-5, with D possibly matching TRBD1 (5 bases). Trimming removed 1 base from V and 3 bases from J, with 12 bases in between. The CDR3 sequence is 15 residues long. Germline CDR1 is SEHNR and CDR2 is FQNEAQ (reference sequence). The CDR3: CASSLGGAWEETQYF. CDR3 bases: TGTGCCAGCAGCTTAGGGGGCGCGTGGGAAGAGACCCAGTACTTC.

The rearrangement links TRBV7-9 to TRBJ2-5, with 8 bases lining up with TRBD1. The ends lost 5 bases at V and 5 bases at J; junction bases unmatched: 10. Germline CDR1 and CDR2: SEHNR and FQNEAQ (reference sequence). The CDR3 is made up of 15 amino acids. The CDR3 is CASSPLGQGGETQYF. In DNA form, the CDR3 reads TGTGCCAGCAGCCCTCTCGGACAGGGTGGGGAGACCCAGTACTTC.

The rearrangement links TRBV9 to TRBJ2-1; 7 bases agree with TRBD2. The length of the CDR3 is 16 residues. V gave up 0 bases and J gave up 3 bases; unmatched junction bases: 6. Germline V gives CDR1 SGDLS, CDR2 YYNGEE. The CDR3 DNA sequence: TGTGCCAGCAGCGTAGATGGGAGCGGGATCTACAATGAGCAGTTCTTC. Protein product: CASSVDGSGIYNEQFF.

This chain uses TRBV24-1 with TRBJ2-5; TRBD2 matches 7 bases. In germline, CDR1 is KGHDR, CDR2 SFDVKD. CDR3 size: 15 residues. V was pared by 3 bases and J by 3 bases, with 6 bases of the junction left unmatched. Here the CDR3 reads CATSDPPGGKETQYF. The CDR3 DNA sequence: TGTGCCACCAGTGATCCTCCCGGGGGGAAAGAGACCCAGTACTTC.

The chain is built from TRBV4-2 and TRBJ1-3; no definite D call. The CDR3 sequence is 17 residues long. Germline CDR1 LGHNA, CDR2 YNFKEQ. Trimming removed 1 base at V and 0 bases at J, with 13 bases between. CDR3: CASSQVQIPHSGNTIYF. CDR3 in DNA: TGTGCCAGCAGCCAAGTCCAGATCCCGCACTCTGGAAACACCATATATTTT.

The DNA of the CDR3 is TGTGCCAGCAGCGAAAGTGGGTACTACAATGAGCAGTTCTTC. Amino acid sequence: CASSESGYYNEQFF. The chain carries TRBV7-8 and TRBJ2-1; D is unclear. This CDR3 contains 14 residues. The germline V and J ends were trimmed by 5 bases and 3 bases, with 11 bases remaining between them. Per germline, CDR1 SGHVS and CDR2 FQNEAQ.

This clonotype was detected a few times. The rearrangement uses TRBV2 and TRBJ2-2; 10 bases are a match to TRBD1. The V gene's germline CDR1 is SNHLY and CDR2 FYNNEI. V lost 6 bases to trimming and J lost 5 bases; unmatched junction nucleotides: 6. The CDR3 is 15 residues long. The CDR3 loop is CASRWGQGRTGELFF. The CDR3 coding sequence is TGTGCCAGCAGATGGGGACAGGGGCGGACCGGGGAGCTGTTTTTT.

The gene calls are TRBV2 and TRBJ1-2; D ambiguous. Trimming cost V 4 bases and J 3 bases, with 15 bases left between them. Per the germline V gene, CDR1 is SNHLY and CDR2 is FYNNEI. This CDR3 comprises 15 residues. The CDR3 loop is CASSASREAYYGYTF. The CDR3 DNA reads TGTGCCAGCAGTGCATCTCGAGAGGCTTACTATGGCTACACCTTC. The full variable domain, its missing parts supplied by reference TRBV2 and TRBJ1-2, is EPEVTQTPSHQVTQMGQEVILRCVPISNHLYFYWYRQILGQKVEFLVSFYNNEISEKSEIFDDQFSVERPDGSNFTLKIRSTKLEDSAMYFCASSASREAYYGYTFGSGTRLTVV.

This clonotype was picked up a small number of times. V usage is TRBV20-1 and J usage is TRBJ1-1; no firm D call. Germline V gene data show CDR1 as DFQATT and CDR2 as SNEGSKA (reference sequence). The V and J ends lost 6 bases and 1 base respectively, with 9 bases between them. The CDR3 contains 12 residues. CDR3 sequence: CSAVEENTEAFF. In DNA form, the CDR3 reads TGCAGTGCAGTTGAAGAGAACACTGAAGCTTTCTTT.

This clonotype appeared once. The chain joins TRBV7-8 to TRBJ2-7; D is unclear. The length of the CDR3 is 13 residues. Germline CDR1 is SGHVS and CDR2 is FQNEAQ. The ends were cut back, 6 bases at V and 3 bases at J, with 12 bases in the middle. The CDR3 is CASSPGPLYEQYF. CDR3 coding DNA: TGTGCCAGCAGTCCTGGCCCCCTCTACGAGCAGTACTTC.